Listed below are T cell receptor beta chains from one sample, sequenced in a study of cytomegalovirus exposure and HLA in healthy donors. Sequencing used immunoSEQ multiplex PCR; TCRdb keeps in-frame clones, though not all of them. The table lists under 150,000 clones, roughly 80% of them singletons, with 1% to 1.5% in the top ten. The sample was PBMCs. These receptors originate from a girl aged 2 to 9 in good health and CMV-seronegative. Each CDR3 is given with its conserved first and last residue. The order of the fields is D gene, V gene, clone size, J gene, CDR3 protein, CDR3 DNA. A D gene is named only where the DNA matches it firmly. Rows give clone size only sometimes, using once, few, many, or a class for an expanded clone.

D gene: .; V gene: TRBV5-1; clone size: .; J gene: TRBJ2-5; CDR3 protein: CASSLAVSGQETQYF; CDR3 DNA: TGCGCCAGCAGCTTGGCGGTAAGCGGGCAAGAGACCCAGTACTTC
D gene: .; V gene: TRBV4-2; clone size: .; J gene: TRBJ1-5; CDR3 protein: CASSQDLGAGNQPQHF; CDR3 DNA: TGTGCCAGCAGCCAAGATCTGGGGGCGGGCAATCAGCCCCAGCATTTT
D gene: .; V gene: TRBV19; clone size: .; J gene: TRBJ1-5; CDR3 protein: CASSPGQNSNQPQHF; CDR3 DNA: TGTGCCAGTAGCCCCGGACAGAATAGCAATCAGCCCCAGCATTTT
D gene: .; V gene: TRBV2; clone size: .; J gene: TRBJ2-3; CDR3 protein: CASSGEASTDTQYF; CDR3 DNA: TGTGCCAGCAGTGGTGAGGCTAGCACAGATACGCAGTATTTT
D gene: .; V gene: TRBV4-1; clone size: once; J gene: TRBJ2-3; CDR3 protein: CASSQDRGNRGTDTQYF; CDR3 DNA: TGCGCCAGCAGCCAAGATCGGGGGAACCGGGGCACAGATACGCAGTATTTT
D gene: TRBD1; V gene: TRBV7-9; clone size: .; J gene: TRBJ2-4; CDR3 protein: CASSLAGTGENIQYF; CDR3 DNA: TGTGCCAGCAGCTTAGCCGGGACAGGGGAAAACATTCAGTACTTC
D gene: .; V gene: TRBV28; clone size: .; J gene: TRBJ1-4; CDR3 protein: CASSSTGWNLSNEKLFF; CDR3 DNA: TGTGCCAGCAGCTCTACAGGCTGGAATCTGAGTAATGAAAAACTGTTTTTT
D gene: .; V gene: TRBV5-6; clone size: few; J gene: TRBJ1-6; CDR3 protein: CASSFRANNSPLHF; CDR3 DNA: TGTGCCAGCAGCTTCAGGGCCAATAATTCACCCCTCCACTTT
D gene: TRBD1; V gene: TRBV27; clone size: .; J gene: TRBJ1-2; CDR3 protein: CASSRQGVSDGYTF; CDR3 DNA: TGTGCCAGCAGTCGACAGGGGGTATCGGATGGCTACACCTTC
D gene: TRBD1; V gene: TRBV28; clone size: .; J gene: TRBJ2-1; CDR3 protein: CASVGTSKGAGNEQFF; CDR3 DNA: TGTGCCAGCGTGGGGACGTCGAAGGGGGCCGGCAATGAGCAGTTCTTC
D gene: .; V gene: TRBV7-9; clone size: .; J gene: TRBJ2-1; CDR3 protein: CASSLGSGSVNEQFF; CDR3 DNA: TGTGCCAGCAGCTTAGGGAGTGGGAGCGTCAATGAGCAGTTCTTC
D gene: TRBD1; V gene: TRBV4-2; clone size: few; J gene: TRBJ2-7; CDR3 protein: CASSQDGTGPYEQYF; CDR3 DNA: TGTGCCAGCAGCCAAGATGGGACAGGGCCTTACGAGCAGTACTTC
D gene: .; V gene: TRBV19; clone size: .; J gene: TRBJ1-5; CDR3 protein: CASSIGWAGRNQPQHF; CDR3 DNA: TGTGCCAGTAGTATAGGCTGGGCAGGGAGGAATCAGCCCCAGCATTTT
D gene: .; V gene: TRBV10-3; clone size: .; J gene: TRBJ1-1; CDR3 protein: CAVGTVTEAFF; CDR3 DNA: TGTGCCGTCGGGACTGTCACTGAAGCTTTCTTT
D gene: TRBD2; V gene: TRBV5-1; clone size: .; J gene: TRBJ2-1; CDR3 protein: CASKRGTSGPYNEQFF; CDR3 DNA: TGCGCCAGCAAAAGGGGGACTAGCGGACCATACAATGAGCAGTTCTTC
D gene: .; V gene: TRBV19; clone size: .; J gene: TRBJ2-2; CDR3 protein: CASSIDAGELFF; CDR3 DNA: TGTGCCAGTAGTATAGACGCCGGGGAGCTGTTTTTT
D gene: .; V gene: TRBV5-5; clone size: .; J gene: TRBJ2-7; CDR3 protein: CASSSLVGVYEQYF; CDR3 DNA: TGTGCCAGCAGTTCCCTGGTAGGAGTCTACGAGCAGTACTTC
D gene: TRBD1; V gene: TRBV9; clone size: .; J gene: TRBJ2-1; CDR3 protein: CASSEAAGGWGEQFF; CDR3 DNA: TGTGCCAGCAGCGAAGCTGCAGGGGGCTGGGGTGAGCAGTTCTTC
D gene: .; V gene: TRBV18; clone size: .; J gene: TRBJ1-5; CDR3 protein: CASSPIGRNSNQPQHF; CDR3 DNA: TGTGCCAGCTCACCAATTGGCAGAAATAGCAATCAGCCCCAGCATTTT
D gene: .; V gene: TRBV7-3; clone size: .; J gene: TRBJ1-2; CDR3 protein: CASSLRGGDNYGYTF; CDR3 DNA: TGTGCCAGCAGCTTACGAGGGGGAGATAACTATGGCTACACCTTC
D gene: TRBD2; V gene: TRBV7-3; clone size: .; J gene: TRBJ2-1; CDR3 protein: CASSSFGGAVNNEQFF; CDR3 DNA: TGTGCCAGCAGCTCGTTCGGGGGGGCCGTCAACAATGAGCAGTTCTTC
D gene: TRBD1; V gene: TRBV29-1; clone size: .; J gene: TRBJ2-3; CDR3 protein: CSGEGQSTDTQYF; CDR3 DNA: TGCAGCGGAGAGGGACAGAGCACAGATACGCAGTATTTT
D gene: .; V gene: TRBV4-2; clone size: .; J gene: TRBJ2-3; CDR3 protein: CASSRLQRSTDTQYF; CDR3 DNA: TGTGCCAGCAGCCGACTTCAGCGGAGCACAGATACGCAGTATTTT
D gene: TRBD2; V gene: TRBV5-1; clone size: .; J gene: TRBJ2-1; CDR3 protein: CASRGGLAGEYNEQFF; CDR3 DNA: TGCGCCAGCAGGGGGGGACTAGCGGGGGAATACAATGAGCAGTTCTTC
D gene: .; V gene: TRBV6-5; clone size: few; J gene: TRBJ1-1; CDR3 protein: CASSRLGGTTEAFF; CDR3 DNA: TGTGCCAGCAGCCGACTTGGGGGGACCACTGAAGCTTTCTTT
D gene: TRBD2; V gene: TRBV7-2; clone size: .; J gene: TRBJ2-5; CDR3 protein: CASSPKGLAGPAGETQYF; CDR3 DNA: TGTGCCAGCAGCCCTAAAGGACTAGCGGGGCCGGCGGGAGAGACCCAGTACTTC
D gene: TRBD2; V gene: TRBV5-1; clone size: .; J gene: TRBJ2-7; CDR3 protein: CASTGLEPSGFYEQYF; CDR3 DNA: TGCGCCAGCACCGGCCTTGAGCCTAGCGGGTTCTACGAGCAGTACTTC
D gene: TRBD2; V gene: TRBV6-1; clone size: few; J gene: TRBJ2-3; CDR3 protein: CASSEVAGGTDTQYF; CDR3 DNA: TGTGCCAGCAGTGAAGTTGCGGGGGGGACAGATACGCAGTATTTT
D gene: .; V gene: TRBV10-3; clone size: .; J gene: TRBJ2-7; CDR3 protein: CAISGQGGSYEQYF; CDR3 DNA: TGTGCCATCAGTGGGCAGGGAGGCTCCTACGAGCAGTACTTC
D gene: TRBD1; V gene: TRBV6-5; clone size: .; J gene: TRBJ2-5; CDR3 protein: CASRSGTGGTRTQYF; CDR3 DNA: TGTGCCAGCAGATCCGGGACAGGGGGTACTCGTACCCAGTACTTC
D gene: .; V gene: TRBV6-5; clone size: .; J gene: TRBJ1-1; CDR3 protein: CASAVEGGTEAFF; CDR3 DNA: TGTGCCAGCGCCGTCGAGGGCGGAACTGAAGCTTTCTTT
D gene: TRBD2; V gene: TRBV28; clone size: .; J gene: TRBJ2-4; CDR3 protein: CASSLPPGGANIQYF; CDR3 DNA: TGTGCCAGCAGTCTCCCACCCGGGGGGGCAAACATTCAGTACTTC
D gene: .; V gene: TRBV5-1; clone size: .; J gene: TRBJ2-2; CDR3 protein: CASSPGVLSPGVDTGELFF; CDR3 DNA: TGCGCCAGCAGCCCCGGGGTCCTATCCCCCGGGGTTGACACCGGGGAGCTGTTTTTT
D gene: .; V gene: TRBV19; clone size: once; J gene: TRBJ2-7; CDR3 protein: CASSPGQGGYEQYF; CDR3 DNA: TGTGCCAGTAGTCCTGGGCAGGGGGGCTACGAGCAGTACTTC
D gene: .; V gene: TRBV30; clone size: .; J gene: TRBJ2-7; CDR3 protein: CAWSVEVEQYF; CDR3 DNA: TGTGCCTGGAGTGTAGAGGTCGAGCAGTACTTC
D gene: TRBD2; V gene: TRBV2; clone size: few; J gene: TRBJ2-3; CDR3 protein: CASRELAGGTDTQYF; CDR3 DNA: TGTGCCAGCAGAGAACTAGCGGGAGGCACAGATACGCAGTATTTT
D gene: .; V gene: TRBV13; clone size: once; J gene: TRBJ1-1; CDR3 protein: CASSYRALMDTEAFF; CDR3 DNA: TGTGCCAGCAGTTACAGGGCCCTCATGGACACTGAAGCTTTCTTT
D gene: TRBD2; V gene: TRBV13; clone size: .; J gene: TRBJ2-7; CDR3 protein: CASSLGAGGYEQYF; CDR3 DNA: TGTGCCAGCAGCTTAGGGGCGGGGGGGTACGAGCAGTACTTC
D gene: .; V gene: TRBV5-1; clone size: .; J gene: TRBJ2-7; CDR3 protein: CASSNPGETYEQYF; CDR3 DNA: TGCGCCAGCAGCAATCCAGGGGAGACCTACGAGCAGTACTTC
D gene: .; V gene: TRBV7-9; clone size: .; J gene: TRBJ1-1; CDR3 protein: CASSLEPGLNTEAFF; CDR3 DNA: TGTGCCAGCAGCTTAGAGCCAGGCTTGAACACTGAAGCTTTCTTT